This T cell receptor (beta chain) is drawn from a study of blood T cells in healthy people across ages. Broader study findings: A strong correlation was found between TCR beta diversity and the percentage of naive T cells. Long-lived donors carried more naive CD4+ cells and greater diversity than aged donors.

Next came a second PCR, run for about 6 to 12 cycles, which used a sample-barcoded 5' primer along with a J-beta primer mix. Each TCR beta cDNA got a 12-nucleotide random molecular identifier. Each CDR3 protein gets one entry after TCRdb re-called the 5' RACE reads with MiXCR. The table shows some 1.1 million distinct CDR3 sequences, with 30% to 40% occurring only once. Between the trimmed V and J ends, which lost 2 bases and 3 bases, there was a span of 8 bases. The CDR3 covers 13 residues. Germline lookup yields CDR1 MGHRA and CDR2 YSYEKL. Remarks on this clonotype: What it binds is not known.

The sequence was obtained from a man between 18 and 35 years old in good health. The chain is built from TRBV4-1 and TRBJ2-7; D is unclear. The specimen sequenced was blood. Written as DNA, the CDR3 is TGCGCCAGCAGCCAAACGATCCGCTACGAGCAGTACTTC. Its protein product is CASSQTIRYEQYF.